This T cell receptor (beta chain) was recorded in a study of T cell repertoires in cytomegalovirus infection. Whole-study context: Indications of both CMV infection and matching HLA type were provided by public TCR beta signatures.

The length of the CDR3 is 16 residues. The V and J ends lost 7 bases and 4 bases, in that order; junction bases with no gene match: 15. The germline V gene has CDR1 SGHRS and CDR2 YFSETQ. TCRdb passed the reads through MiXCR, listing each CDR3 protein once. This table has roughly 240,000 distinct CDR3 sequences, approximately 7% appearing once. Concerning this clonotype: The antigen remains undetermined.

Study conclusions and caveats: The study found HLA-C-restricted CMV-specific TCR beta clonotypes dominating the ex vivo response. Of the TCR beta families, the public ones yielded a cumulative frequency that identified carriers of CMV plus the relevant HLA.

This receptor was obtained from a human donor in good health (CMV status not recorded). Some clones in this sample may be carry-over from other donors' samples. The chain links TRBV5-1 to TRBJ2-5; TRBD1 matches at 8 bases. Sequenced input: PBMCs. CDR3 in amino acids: CASGSTTGEVGETQYF. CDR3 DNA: TGCGCCAGCGGCTCCACGACAGGGGAGGTTGGAGAGACCCAGTACTTC.